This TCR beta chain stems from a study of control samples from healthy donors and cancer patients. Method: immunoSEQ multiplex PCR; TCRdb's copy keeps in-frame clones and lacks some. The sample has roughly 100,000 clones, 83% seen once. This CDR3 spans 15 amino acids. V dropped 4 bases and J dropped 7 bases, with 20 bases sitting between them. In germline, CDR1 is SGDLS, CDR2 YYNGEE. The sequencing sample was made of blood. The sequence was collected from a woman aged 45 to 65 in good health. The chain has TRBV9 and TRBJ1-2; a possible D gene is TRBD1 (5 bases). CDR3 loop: CASSPEQVFSSGYTF. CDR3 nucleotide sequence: TGTGCCAGCAGCCCAGAACAGGTGTTCTCTTCTGGCTACACCTTC.